A single sample gave rise to the 4 T cell receptor beta chains below, sequenced in a study of T cells after yellow fever vaccination. TCRdb re-analysed the 5' RACE reads in MiXCR, keeping a single row per CDR3 protein. The sample consists of more than 300,000 distinct CDR3 sequences, about 11% of them appearing once. The sequenced sample was CD4+ T cells sorted from PBMCs, obtained 45 days after the yellow fever booster vaccination. The receptors were gathered from a man younger than 30 who received the YFV17D yellow fever vaccine.

The sample holds a few counts of this clonotype. The rearrangement joins TRBV20-1 to TRBJ1-2, with D possibly TRBD1 on 6 matching bases. V lost 6 bases to trimming and J lost 4 bases, with 12 bases between them. Germline values: CDR1 DFQATT, CDR2 SNEGSKA (reference sequence). This CDR3 is built from 12 residues. CDR3 nucleotides: TGCAGTGCACCCGGGACACCCTATGGCTACACCTTC. Its protein is CSAPGTPYGYTF.

At least ten counts were recorded for this clonotype. This chain connects TRBV20-1 to TRBJ2-7, with TRBD1 matching 10 bases. V was pared by 6 bases and J by 5 bases, with 13 bases of the junction left unmatched. Per the germline V gene, CDR1 is DFQATT and CDR2 is SNEGSKA (reference sequence). The CDR3 totals 15 residues. The CDR3 region has the DNA TGCAGTGCCGCTAGGTGGGGACAGGGGATCAACGAGCAGTACTTC. Amino acid sequence: CSAARWGQGINEQYF.

The J gene is TRBJ2-7, the V gene TRBV21-1. TRBV21-1 is reported as a pseudogene. The CDR3 totals 10 residues. The CDR3 sequence: CASPLEEQYF. DNA of the CDR3: TGTGCCAGCCCTTTAGAAGAGCAGTACTTC.

Only a few counts were recorded for this clonotype. The V and J genes are TRBV18 and TRBJ1-1; the D gene is possibly TRBD1 (5 bases). Looked up from germline, CDR1 is KGHSH and CDR2 is LQKENI. This CDR3 is 15 amino acids long. Trimming left V 1 base short and J 3 bases short, with 12 bases between. CDR3 sequence (DNA): TGTGCCAGCTCACCACGGGGGGGATTGGACACTGAAGCTTTCTTT. It yields the protein CASSPRGGLDTEAFF.